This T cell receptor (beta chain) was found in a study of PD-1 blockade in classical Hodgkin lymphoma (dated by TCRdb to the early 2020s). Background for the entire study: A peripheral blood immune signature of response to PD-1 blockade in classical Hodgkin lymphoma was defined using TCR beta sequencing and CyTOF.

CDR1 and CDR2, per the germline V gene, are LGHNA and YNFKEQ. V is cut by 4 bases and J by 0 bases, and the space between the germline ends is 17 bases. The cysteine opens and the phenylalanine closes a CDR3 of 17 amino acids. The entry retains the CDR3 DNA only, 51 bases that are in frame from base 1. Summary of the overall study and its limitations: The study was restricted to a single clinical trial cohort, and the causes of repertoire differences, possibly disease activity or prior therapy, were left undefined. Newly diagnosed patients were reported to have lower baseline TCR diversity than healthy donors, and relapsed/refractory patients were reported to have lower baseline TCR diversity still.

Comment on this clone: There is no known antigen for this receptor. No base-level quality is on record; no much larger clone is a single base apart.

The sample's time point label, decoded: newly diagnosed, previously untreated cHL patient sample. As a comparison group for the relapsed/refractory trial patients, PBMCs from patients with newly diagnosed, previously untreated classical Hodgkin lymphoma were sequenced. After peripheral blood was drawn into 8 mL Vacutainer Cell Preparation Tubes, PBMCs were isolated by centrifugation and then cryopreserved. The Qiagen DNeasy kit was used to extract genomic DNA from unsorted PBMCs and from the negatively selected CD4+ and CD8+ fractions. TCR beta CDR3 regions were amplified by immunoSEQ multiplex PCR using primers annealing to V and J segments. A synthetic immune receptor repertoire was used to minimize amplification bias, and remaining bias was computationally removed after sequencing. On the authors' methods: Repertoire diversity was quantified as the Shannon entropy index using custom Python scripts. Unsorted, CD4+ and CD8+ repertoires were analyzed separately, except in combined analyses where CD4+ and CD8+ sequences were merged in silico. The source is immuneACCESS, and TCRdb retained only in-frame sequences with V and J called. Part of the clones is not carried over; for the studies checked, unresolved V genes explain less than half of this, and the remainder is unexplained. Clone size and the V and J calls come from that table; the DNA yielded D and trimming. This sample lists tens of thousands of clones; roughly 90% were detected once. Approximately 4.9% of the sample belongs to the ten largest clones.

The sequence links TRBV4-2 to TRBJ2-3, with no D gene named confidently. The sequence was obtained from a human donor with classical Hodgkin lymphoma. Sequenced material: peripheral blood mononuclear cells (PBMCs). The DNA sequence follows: TGTGCCAGCAGCCCAAAAGGGTCGGCCTTGAGCACAGATACGCAGTATTTT. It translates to CASSPKGSALSTDTQYF.